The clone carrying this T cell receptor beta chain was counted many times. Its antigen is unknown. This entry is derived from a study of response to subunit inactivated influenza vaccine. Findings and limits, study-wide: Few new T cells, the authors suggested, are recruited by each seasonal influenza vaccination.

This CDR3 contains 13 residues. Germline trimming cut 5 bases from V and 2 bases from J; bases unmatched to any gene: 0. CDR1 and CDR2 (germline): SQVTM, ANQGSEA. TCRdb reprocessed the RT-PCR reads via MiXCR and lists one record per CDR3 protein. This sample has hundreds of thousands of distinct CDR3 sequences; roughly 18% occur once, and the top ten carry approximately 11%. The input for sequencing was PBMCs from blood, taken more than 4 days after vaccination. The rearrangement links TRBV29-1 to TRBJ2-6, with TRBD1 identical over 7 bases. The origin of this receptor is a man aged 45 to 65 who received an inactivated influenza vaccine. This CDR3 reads CSVQGAGANVLTF. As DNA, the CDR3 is TGCAGCGTTCAGGGGGCTGGGGCCAACGTCCTGACTTTC.